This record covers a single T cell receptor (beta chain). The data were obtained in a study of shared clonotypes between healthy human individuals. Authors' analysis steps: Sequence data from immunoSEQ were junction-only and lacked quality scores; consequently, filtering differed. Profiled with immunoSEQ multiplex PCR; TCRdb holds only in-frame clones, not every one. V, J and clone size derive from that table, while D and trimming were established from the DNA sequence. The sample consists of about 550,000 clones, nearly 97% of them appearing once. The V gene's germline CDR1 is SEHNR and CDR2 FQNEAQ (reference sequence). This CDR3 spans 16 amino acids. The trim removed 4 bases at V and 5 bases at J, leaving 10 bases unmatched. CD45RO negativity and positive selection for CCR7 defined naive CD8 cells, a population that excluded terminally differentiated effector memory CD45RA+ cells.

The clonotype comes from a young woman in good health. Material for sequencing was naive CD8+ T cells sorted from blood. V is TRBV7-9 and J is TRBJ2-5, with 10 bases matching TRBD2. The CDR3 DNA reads TGTGCCAGCAGCTCATGGACTAGCGGTAGGGGGGAGACCCAGTACTTC. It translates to CASSSWTSGRGETQYF.